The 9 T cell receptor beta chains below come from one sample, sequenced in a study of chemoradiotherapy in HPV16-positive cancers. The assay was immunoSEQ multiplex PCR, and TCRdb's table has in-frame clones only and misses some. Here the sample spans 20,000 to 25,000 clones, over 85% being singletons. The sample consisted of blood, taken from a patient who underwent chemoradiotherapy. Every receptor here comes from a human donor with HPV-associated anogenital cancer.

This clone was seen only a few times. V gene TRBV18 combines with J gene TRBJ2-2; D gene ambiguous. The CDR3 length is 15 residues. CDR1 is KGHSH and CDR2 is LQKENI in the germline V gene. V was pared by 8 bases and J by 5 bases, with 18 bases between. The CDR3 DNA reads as TGTGCCAGCCCCCGCAGTCGAGATCTAACCGGGGAGCTGTTTTTT. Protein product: CASPRSRDLTGELFF.

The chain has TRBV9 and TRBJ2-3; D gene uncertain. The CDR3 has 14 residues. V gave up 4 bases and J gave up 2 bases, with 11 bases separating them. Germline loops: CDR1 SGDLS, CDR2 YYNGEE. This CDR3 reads CASSRTPATDTQYF. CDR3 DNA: TGTGCCAGCAGCCGGACCCCGGCCACAGATACGCAGTATTTT. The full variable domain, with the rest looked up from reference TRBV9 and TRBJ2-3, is DSGVTQTPKHLITATGQRVTLRCSPRSGDLSVYWYQQSLDQGLQFLIQYYNGEERAKGNILERFSAQQFPDLHSELNLSSLELGDSALYFCASSRTPATDTQYFGPGTRLTVL.

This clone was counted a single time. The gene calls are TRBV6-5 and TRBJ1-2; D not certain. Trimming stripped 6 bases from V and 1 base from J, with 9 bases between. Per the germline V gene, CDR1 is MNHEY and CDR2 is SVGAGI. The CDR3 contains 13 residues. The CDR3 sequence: CASREDGNYGYTF. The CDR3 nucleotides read TGTGCCAGCAGAGAGGACGGTAACTATGGCTACACCTTC.

The CDR3 here is CATGLETKNIQYF. CDR3 coding DNA: TGTGCCACCGGACTTGAAACCAAAAACATTCAGTACTTC. This sequence joins TRBV2 and TRBJ2-4; D is perhaps TRBD2 (5 bases). This CDR3 has 13 residues. Germline V gene lookup returns CDR1 SNHLY and CDR2 FYNNEI. Trimming took 10 bases from V and 2 from J, leaving 12 bases between them.

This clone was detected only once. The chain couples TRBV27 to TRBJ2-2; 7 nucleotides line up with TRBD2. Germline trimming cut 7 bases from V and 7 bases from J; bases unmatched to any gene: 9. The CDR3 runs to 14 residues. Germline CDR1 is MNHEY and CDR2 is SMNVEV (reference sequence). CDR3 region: CASKAAGEGGELFF. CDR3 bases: TGTGCCAGCAAGGCGGCGGGGGAAGGCGGGGAGCTGTTTTTT.

CDR3 protein: CASTPRGGYTF. CDR3 nucleotides: TGTGCCAGTACCCCTAGGGGGGGCTACACCTTC. The V call is TRBV19, the J call TRBJ1-2; D is perhaps TRBD1 (6 bases). V dropped 7 bases and J dropped 8 bases, with 11 bases sitting between them. CDR1 and CDR2 (germline): LNHDA, SQIVND (reference sequence). This CDR3 is built from 11 residues.

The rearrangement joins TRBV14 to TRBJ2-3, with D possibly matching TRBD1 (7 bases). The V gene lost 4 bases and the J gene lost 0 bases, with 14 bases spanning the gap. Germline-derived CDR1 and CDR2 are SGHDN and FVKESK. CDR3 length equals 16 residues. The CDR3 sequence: CASSPWTGGSTDTQYF. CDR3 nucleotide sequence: TGTGCCAGCAGCCCTTGGACAGGAGGGAGCACAGATACGCAGTATTTT.

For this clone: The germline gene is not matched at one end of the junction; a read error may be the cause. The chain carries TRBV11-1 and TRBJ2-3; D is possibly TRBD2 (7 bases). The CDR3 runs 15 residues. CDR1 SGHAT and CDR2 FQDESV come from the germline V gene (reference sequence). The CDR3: CASSLGRGGTDTQYF. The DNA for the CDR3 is TGTGCCAGCAGCTTAGGGAGGGGGGGCACCGATACGCAGTATTTT.

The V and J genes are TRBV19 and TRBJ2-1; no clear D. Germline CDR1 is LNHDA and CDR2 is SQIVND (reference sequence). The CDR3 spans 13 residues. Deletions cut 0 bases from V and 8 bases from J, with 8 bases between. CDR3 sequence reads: CASSIEDGYEQFF. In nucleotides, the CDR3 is TGTGCCAGTAGTATAGAGGATGGTTATGAGCAGTTCTTC.